The present T cell receptor beta chain was sequenced within a study of beta chain features in type 1 diabetes. Reverse transcribing all isolated RNA meant expressed TCRB transcripts were sequenced. Clones were read by immunoSEQ multiplex PCR, and TCRdb kept only the in-frame ones, dropping some. The table records 640,000 or so clones, about 14% of them present only once. On this clone itself: No antigen is known for it.

Trimming took 3 bases from V and 5 from J, leaving 16 bases between them. This CDR3 has 15 amino acids. Germline V CDR1 and CDR2: MNHEY, SMNVEV (reference sequence). Study findings and constraints: Type 1 diabetes patients had TCRB CDR3s that were shorter (moderately but significantly so) in all four CD4+ subsets.

V gene TRBV27 combines with J gene TRBJ1-1, with D perhaps TRBD1 (5 bases). The sample comprised naive CD4+ T cells from blood. The source is a man between 18 and 29 years old with type 1 diabetes. CDR3 nucleotide sequence: TGTGCCAGCAGTTTTGGTGGTGGGGCGAGAACTGAAGCTTTCTTT. Protein product: CASSFGGGARTEAFF.